These 9 T cell receptor beta chains share one sample of origin, sequenced in a study of blood T cells in healthy people across ages. Primers used in a second PCR of about 6 to 11 cycles were a sample-barcoded 5' primer and a J-beta primer mix. TCRdb reprocessed the 5' RACE reads via MiXCR and lists one record per CDR3 protein. There are more than 500,000 distinct CDR3 sequences in the sample; 25% to 30% occur only once, and less than 20% lies in the top ten. Input material: blood. These receptors originate from a woman in her sixties or seventies in good health.

This clonotype turned up a few times. The chain has TRBV20-1 and TRBJ2-3, with 7 bases lining up with TRBD2. Germline V gene data show CDR1 as DFQATT and CDR2 as SNEGSKA (reference sequence). V lost 5 bases, J lost 5 bases, and 10 bases stayed unmatched. The CDR3 loop spans 14 amino acids. In DNA, the CDR3 is TGCAGTGCTTGGCCAGCGGGGCGGCGAGATACGCAGTATTTT. This translates into CSAWPAGRRDTQYF.

The rearrangement links TRBV2 to TRBJ1-3, with unresolved D. CDR1 SNHLY and CDR2 FYNNEI come from the germline V gene. Trimming took 6 bases from V and 0 from J, leaving 9 bases between them. The CDR3 runs 14 residues. This CDR3 reads CASRPRGSGNTIYF. CDR3 coding DNA: TGTGCCAGCAGGCCCAGAGGCTCTGGAAACACCATATATTTT. Based on the CDR3 plus reference TRBV2 and TRBJ1-3, the full variable domain is EPEVTQTPSHQVTQMGQEVILRCVPISNHLYFYWYRQILGQKVEFLVSFYNNEISEKSEIFDDQFSVERPDGSNFTLKIRSTKLEDSAMYFCASRPRGSGNTIYFGEGSWLTVV.

This chain connects TRBV6-6 to TRBJ2-7, with 9 bases aligning to TRBD1. Unmatched junction bases numbered 0, after V lost 0 bases and J lost 3 bases. The CDR3 contains 14 residues. Per the germline V gene, CDR1 is MNHNY and CDR2 is SVGAGI (reference sequence). The chain's CDR3 is CASSYSGQGYEQYF. The DNA of the CDR3 is TGTGCCAGCAGTTACTCGGGACAGGGCTACGAGCAGTACTTC.

This clonotype was picked up a small number of times. CDR3 sequence reads: CASGTGEGYNEQFF. CDR3 nucleotides: TGCGCCAGCGGTACAGGGGAAGGCTACAATGAGCAGTTCTTC. This sequence joins TRBV5-1 and TRBJ2-1; 7 bases fit TRBD1. V was clipped by 7 bases and J by 3 bases; unmatched bases: 7. The CDR3 is made up of 14 amino acids. Germline-derived CDR1 and CDR2 are SGHRS and YFSETQ.

This clonotype was seen only a few times. The V and J genes are TRBV4-2 and TRBJ2-2, with D tentatively TRBD1 (6 bases). Trimming stripped 3 bases from V and 4 bases from J, with 12 bases between. The CDR3 sequence is 15 residues long. Germline V gives CDR1 LGHNA, CDR2 YNFKEQ. This CDR3 reads CASSHGQGSTGELFF. The CDR3 DNA follows: TGTGCCAGCAGCCACGGGCAGGGGAGCACCGGGGAGCTGTTTTTT.

This clonotype was observed a single time. The rearrangement uses TRBV7-2 and TRBJ2-3; TRBD2 matches at 11 bases. The CDR3 contains 16 residues. The trim removed 2 bases at V and 5 bases at J, leaving 6 bases unmatched. Germline CDR1 reads SGHTA; CDR2 reads FQGNSA. The CDR3 spells CASSLRSGGGRDTQYF. CDR3 coding DNA: TGTGCCAGCAGCTTACGTAGCGGGGGGGGCAGAGATACGCAGTATTTT.

The chain recombines TRBV12-3 or TRBV12-4 with TRBJ1-1; D call uncertain. V shed 3 bases and J shed 3 bases, with 11 bases lying between them. The CDR3 contains 14 residues. For the CDR3, the DNA is TGTGCCAGCAGTTTCGGCCAGCCCTACACTGAAGCTTTCTTT. This codes for CASSFGQPYTEAFF.

The rearrangement uses TRBV19 and TRBJ2-1; TRBD1 is a possible D gene (6 bases). Germline assignment: CDR1 LNHDA and CDR2 SQIVND (reference sequence). This CDR3 is 12 amino acids long. V lost 3 bases and J 10 bases, leaving 10 bases between the germline ends. CDR3 sequence reads: CASSISRGEQFF. CDR3 coding DNA: TGTGCCAGTAGTATTAGTAGGGGGGAGCAGTTCTTC.

V and J are TRBV20-1 and TRBJ2-5; either TRBD1 or TRBD2 may fit D (6 bases each). CDR1 is DFQATT, CDR2 SNEGSKA, per germline (reference sequence). The length of the CDR3 is 13 residues. The V gene lost 4 bases and the J gene lost 4 bases, with 13 bases spanning the gap. In DNA, the CDR3 is TGCAGTGCTATAGTCGGGGGCCCAGAGACCCAGTACTTC. Its protein is CSAIVGGPETQYF.